This T cell receptor (beta chain) originates from a study of beta chain features in type 1 diabetes. Expressed TCRB transcripts were sequenced, since all the RNA that had been isolated was reverse transcribed. TCRdb keeps only in-frame clones here, not all; method: immunoSEQ multiplex PCR. The sample comprises 600,000 to 650,000 clones, 15% of which are singletons, and around 0.095% rests with the top ten. CD45RO/CCR7/CD25/CD127/CD95/CD27 sorting isolated CD4+ naive, central memory, regulatory and stem cell-like memory cells. This clone was seen only a few times. The sample comprised naive CD4+ T cells from blood. The TCR sequence derives from a man between 18 and 35 years old in good health.

The CDR3 DNA follows: TGTGCTCAAAGTTACCGACCCTCTGGAAACACCATATATTTT. Amino acids: CAQSYRPSGNTIYF. The rearrangement joins TRBV30 to TRBJ1-3; D is undetermined. The CDR3 totals 14 residues. Germline CDR1 and CDR2: GTSNPN and SVGIG (reference sequence).